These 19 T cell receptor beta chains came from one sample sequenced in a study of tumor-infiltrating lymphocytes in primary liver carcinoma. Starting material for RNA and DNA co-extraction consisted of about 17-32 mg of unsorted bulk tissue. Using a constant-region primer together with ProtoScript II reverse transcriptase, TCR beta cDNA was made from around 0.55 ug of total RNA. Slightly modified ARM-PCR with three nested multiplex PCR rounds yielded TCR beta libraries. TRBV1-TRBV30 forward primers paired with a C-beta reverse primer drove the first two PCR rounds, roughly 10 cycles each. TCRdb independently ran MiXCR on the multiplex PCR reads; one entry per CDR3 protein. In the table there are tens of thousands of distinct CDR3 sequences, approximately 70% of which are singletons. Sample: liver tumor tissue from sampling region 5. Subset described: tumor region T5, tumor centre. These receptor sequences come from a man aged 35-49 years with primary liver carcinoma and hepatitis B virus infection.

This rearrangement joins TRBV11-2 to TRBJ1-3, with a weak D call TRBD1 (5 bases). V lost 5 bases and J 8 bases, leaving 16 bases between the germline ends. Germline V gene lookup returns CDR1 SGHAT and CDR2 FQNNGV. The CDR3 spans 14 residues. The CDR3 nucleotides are TGTGCCAGCAGCCCCACAACAGGAGGAGACACCATATATTTT. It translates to CASSPTTGGDTIYF.

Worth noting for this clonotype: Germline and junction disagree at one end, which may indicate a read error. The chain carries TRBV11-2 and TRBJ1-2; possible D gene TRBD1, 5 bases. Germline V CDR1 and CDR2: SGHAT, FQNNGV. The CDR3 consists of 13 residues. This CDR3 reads CASSLEGSCDYTF. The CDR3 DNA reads TGTGCCAGCAGTTTAGAGGGGAGCTGTGACTACACCTTC.

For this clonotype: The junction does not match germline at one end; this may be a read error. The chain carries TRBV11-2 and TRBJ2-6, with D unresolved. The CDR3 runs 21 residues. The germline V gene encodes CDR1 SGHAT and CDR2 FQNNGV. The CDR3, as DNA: TGTTCCAGCAGCTTAGGCCATCCTTGGCGGAAGGGCCGCTCTGGGGCCAACGTCCTGACTTTC. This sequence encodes CSSSLGHPWRKGRSGANVLTF.

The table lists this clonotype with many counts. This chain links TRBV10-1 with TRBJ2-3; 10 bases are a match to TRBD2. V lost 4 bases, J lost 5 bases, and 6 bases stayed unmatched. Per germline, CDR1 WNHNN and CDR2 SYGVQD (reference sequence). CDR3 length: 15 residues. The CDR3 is CASSVSGRAGDTQYF. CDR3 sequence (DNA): TGCGCCAGCAGTGTGAGCGGGAGGGCCGGAGATACGCAGTATTTT.

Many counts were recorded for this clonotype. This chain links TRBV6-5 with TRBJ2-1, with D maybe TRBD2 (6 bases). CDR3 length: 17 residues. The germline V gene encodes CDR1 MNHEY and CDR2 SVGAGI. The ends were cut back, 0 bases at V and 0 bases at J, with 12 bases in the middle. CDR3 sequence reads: CASSYSRGGGSYNEQFF. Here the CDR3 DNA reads TGTGCCAGCAGTTACTCGCGGGGAGGCGGCTCCTACAATGAGCAGTTCTTC.

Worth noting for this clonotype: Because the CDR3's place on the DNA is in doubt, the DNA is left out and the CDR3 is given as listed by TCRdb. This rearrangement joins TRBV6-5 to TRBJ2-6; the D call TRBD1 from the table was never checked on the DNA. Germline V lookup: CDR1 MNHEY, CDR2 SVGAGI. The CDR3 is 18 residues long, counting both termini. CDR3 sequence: CASSLWRGKKAGTNVLTF.

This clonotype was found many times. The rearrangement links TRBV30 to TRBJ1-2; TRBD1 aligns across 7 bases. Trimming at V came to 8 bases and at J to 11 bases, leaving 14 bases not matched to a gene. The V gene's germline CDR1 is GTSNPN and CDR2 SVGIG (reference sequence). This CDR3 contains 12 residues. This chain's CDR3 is CARNDRDWGYTF. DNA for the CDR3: TGTGCCCGGAACGACAGGGATTGGGGTTACACCTTC.

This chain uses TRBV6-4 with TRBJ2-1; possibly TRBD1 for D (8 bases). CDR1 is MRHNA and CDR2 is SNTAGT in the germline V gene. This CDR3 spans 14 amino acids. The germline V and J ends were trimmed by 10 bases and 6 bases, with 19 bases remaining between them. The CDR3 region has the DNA TGTGCCACCAAAGCGGGACAGGACTTCAATGAGCAGTTCTTC. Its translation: CATKAGQDFNEQFF.

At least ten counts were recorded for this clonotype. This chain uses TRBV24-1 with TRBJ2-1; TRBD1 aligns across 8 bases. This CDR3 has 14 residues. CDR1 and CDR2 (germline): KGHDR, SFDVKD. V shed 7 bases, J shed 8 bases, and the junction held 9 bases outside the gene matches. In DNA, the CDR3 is TGTGCCACCAGAAGACAGGGGCCGAGGGATGAGCAGTTCTTC. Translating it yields CATRRQGPRDEQFF.

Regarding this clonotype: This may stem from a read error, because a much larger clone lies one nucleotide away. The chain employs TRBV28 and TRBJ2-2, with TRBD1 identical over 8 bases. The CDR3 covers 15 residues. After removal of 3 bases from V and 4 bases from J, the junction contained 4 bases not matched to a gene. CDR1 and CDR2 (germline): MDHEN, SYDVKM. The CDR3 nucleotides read TGTGCCAGCAGTTTGACAGGGGACGGCACCGGGGAGCTGTTTTTT. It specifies CASSLTGDGTGELFF.

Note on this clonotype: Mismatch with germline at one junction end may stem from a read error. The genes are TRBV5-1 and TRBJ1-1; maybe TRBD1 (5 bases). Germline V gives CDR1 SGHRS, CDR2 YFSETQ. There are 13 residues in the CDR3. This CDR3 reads CANSSGANTKAFF. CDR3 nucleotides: TGCGCCAACAGCTCCGGGGCTAACACTAAAGCTTTCTTT.

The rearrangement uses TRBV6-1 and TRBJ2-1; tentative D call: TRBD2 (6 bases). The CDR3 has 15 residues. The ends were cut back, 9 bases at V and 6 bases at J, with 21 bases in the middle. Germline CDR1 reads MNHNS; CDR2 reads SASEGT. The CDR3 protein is CASNMGLAEFNEQFF. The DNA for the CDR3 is TGTGCCAGTAACATGGGACTGGCGGAATTCAATGAGCAGTTCTTC.

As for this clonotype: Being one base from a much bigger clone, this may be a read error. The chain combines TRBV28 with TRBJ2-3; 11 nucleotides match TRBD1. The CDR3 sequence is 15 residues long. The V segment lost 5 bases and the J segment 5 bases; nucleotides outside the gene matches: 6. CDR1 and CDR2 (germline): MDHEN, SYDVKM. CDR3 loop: CASSTGQGEIDTQYF. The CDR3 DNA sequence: TGTGCCAGCAGTACGGGACAGGGGGAAATAGATACGCAGTATTTT.

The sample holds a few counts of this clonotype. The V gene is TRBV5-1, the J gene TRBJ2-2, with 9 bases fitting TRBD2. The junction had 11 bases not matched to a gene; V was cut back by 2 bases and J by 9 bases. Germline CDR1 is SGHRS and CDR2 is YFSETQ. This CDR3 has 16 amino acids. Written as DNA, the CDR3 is TGCGCCAGCAGCTTCCAACTAGCGGGTTTTACCAGGGAGCTGTTTTTT. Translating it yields CASSFQLAGFTRELFF.

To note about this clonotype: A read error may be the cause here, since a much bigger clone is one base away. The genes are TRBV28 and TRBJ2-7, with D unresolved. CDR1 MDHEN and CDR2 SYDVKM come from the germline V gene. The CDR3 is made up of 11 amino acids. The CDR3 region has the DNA TGTGCCAGCAGTGATAACTACGAGCAGCACTTC. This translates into CASSDNYEQHF.

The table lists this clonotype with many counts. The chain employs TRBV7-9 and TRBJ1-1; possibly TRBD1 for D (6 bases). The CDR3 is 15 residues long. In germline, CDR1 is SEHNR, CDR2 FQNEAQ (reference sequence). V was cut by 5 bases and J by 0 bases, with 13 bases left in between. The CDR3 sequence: CASSPQGLLNTEAFF. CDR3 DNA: TGTGCCAGCAGCCCCCAGGGGTTGTTGAACACTGAAGCTTTCTTT.

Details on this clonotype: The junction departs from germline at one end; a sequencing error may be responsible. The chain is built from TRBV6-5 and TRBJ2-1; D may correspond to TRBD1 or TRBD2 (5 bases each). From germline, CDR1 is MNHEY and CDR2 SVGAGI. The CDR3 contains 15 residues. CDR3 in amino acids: CVSRTDGAQTDERFF. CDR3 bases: TGTGTCAGCAGGACGGACGGGGCACAGACGGATGAGCGGTTCTTC.

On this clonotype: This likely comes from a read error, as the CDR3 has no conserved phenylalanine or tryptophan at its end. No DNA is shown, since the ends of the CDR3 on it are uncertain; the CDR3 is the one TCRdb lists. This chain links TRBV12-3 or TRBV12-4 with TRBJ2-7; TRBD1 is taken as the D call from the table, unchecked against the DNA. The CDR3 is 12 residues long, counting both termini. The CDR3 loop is CASSFQGAVQYL.

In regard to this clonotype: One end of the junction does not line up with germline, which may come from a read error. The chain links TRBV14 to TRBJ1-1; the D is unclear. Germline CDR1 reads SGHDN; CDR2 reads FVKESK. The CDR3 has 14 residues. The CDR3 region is CAGSPGTGNTEAFF. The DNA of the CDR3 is TGTGCCGGCAGCCCAGGAACCGGGAACACTGAAGCTTTCTTT.